This T cell receptor beta chain stems from a study of OX40 agonist ivuxolimab in advanced cancers. In terms of the full investigation: The costimulatory receptor OX40 (CD134) was targeted by ivuxolimab, a fully human IgG2 agonistic monoclonal antibody. Intravenous ivuxolimab was administered to patients every 2 weeks at six dose levels: 0.01, 0.1, 0.3, 1.5, 3 and 10 mg/kg. Of the approximately 50 dose-escalation patients, hepatocellular carcinoma was present in around 20, melanoma in about 15, renal cell carcinoma in 9 and head and neck cancer in 9. The dose-escalation cohort was about 83% male with a mean age of about 60 years, ranging from roughly 23 to 90. Prior anti-PD-1, anti-PD-L1 or anti-CTLA-4 therapy was permitted, and about two fifths of dose-escalation patients had received checkpoint inhibitors. Three dose-escalation patients achieved partial responses, one with hepatocellular carcinoma and two with cutaneous melanoma. Peripheral TCRbeta sequencing was intended to test whether TCR sequence diversity was altered and clonal T-cell expansion was caused by ivuxolimab. The paper reports the monotherapy dose-escalation portion (N ≈ 50 patients) of the phase I ivuxolimab trial. The paper as a whole reports these results and caveats: At doses from 0.1 to 3.0 mg/kg, clonal expansion was seen in both CD4+ and CD8+ blood T cells between baseline and week 6. The antigen specificity of the peripheral T cells that underwent clonal expansion was not determined. Low levels of normalized T-cell clonal expansion were also seen in some patients who did not respond. On average, CD8+ T cells showed more expanded clones than CD4+ T cells after ivuxolimab. In the 0.1-3.0 mg/kg groups, partial responders had among the lowest normalized peripheral clonal expansion, particularly in CD8+ T cells.

This clone was seen just once. Its antigen remains undetermined. Qualities for individual bases were not recorded, and no much larger clone is one base off. CDR1 and CDR2 are drawn from the germline V gene: SGHTA, FQGNSA. For this chain, trimming is 4 bases at the V end and 9 bases at the J end, and the number of junction bases without a gene match is 6. The CDR3, from cysteine to phenylalanine, totals 15 residues. Of all the DNA, just the CDR3 is kept, 45 bases in frame from base 1. Patients with autoimmune disease history or receiving systemic immunosuppression were excluded from the trial. Peripheral blood for TCR sequencing was collected from all dose cohorts at baseline, on cycle 4 day 1, and on cycle 7 day 1. The samples were taken from a phase I, first-in-human, multicenter, open-label dose-escalation trial of ivuxolimab. Adults with locally advanced or metastatic melanoma, renal cell carcinoma, hepatocellular carcinoma or head and neck squamous cell carcinoma were enrolled in the trial. CD4+ and CD8+ T cells were sorted separately from peripheral blood before TCR sequencing.

Genomic DNA was isolated from the sorted cells so that the TCRbeta CDR3 region could be sequenced. TCRbeta CDR3 regions were sequenced using the immunoSEQ Assay. TCRdb carries this immuneACCESS record with in-frame sequences only. Its versions omit some clonotypes, under half of them owing to an unresolved V gene in the studies checked, with the rest unexplained. This sample holds 45,000 or so clones; about four fifths were observed only once. About 2.1% of the sample comes from the top ten. The receptor was derived from an adult with an advanced solid tumor such as melanoma, head and neck, liver or kidney cancer. The starting material was CD4+ or CD8+ T cells sorted from blood, obtained in a trial of the OX40 agonist ivuxolimab. In this chain, TRBV7-2 is recombined with TRBJ1-6; TRBD1 matches 10 bases in the middle. For the CDR3, the sequence is CASSSRTGGRSPLHF. DNA sequence: TGTGCCAGCAGCTCGCGGACAGGGGGACGTTCACCCCTCCACTTT.